In its sample, the clone carrying this TCR beta chain was seen a few times. Its antigen is not known. Using its own MiXCR run on the reads, TCRdb lists one record per CDR3 protein. The profile covers over 150,000 distinct CDR3 sequences, with roughly a sixth appearing a single time and about 23% taken by the ten largest. This record belongs to a study of T cell repertoires in cytomegalovirus infection. Study-wide points: Across the ex vivo response, the dominant clonotypes were HLA-C-restricted CMV-specific TCR beta clonotypes.

Germline V gives CDR1 SEHNR, CDR2 FQNEAQ (reference sequence). With 5 bases removed from V and 8 bases from J, the gap between germline ends came to 11 bases. This CDR3 is 12 amino acids long. Sequenced: CD8+ T cells from PBMCs. This chain uses TRBV7-9 with TRBJ2-3, with D possibly matching TRBD1 (6 bases). The TCR originated in a human donor in good health (CMV status not recorded). Some clones in this sample may be carry-over from other donors' samples. The CDR3 spells CASSHREGTQYF. In DNA form, the CDR3 reads TGTGCCAGCAGCCACAGGGAAGGTACGCAGTATTTT.